These T cell receptor beta chains were read from a single sample in a study of blood T cell repertoires in COVID-19. Generated by immunoSEQ multiplex PCR, the TCRdb table keeps only in-frame clones and is missing some. Of approximately 300,000 clones listed, approximately 92% are singletons. What was sequenced was peripheral blood. Every receptor here comes from a woman aged 30 to 39 with COVID-19, enrolled during active disease. Both conserved end residues are part of each CDR3. A D gene is named only where the DNA matches it firmly. Where a row states a size, it is once, few, many or the class of an expanded clone; other rows omit it.

size	V	D	J	DNA	CDR3
.	TRBV30	TRBD1	TRBJ1-5	TGTGCCTGGGGACAGGGCGGGAGTCAGCCCCAGCATTTT	CAWGQGGSQPQHF
few	TRBV7-2	TRBD2	TRBJ2-7	TGTGCCAGCAGCTTAGCGGGAGGGACGGCCTACGAGCAGTACTTC	CASSLAGGTAYEQYF
.	TRBV5-5	TRBD1	TRBJ2-7	TGTGCCAGCAGCAACCGGGACAGGGGGACCGAGCAGTACTTC	CASSNRDRGTEQYF
.	TRBV3-1/TRBV3-2	.	TRBJ1-1	TGTGCCAGCAGCCAAGCCATGAACACTGAAGCTTTCTTT	CASSQAMNTEAFF
.	TRBV15	TRBD2	TRBJ2-3	TGTGCCACCAGCATAGGACTAGCGTCCACAGATACGCAGTATTTT	CATSIGLASTDTQYF
.	TRBV11-2	TRBD2	TRBJ2-5	TGTGCCAGCAGCTTAGGGTCTAGCGGAGGGGCGGAGACCCAGTACTTC	CASSLGSSGGAETQYF
.	TRBV5-4	.	TRBJ1-5	TGTGCCAGCAGGGGACGTGGCCACAGGGTCAATCAGCCCCAGCATTTT	CASRGRGHRVNQPQHF
.	TRBV4-3	.	TRBJ2-1	TGCGCCAGCAGCCAGGTCTTGCGGGGAGCACAGTTCTTC	CASSQVLRGAQFF
.	TRBV30	.	TRBJ2-1	TGTGCCTGGAGTGTGGGGGCAGGGGTTAGCAATGAGCAGTTCTTC	CAWSVGAGVSNEQFF
once	TRBV2	.	TRBJ2-5	TGTGCCAGCAGGGCGGGACCGGGGGAGACCCAGTACTTC	CASRAGPGETQYF
.	TRBV3-1/TRBV3-2	.	TRBJ2-7	TGTGCCAGCAGCCAACCTGGACTTACCGAGCAGTACTTC	CASSQPGLTEQYF